This record looks at one TCR beta chain sequence and its context. No antigen is known for it. No base quality values were provided; no much bigger clone lies one nucleotide off. This sample was included in a study of post-analysis software for immune sequencing data (dated by TCRdb to the mid-2010s). Concerning the study at large: Recorded disease courses included relapsing-remitting, secondary progressive and progressive-relapsing multiple sclerosis, with some patients lacking subtype annotation. A subset of samples was prepared in parallel using single-end sample barcoding, then pooled and co-amplified after Illumina adapter ligation. The multiple sclerosis patient repertoires were compared with more than 9 previously published healthy control repertoires from donors aged 6 to 25 years. Results the study describes overall, beyond this receptor: Patients showed significantly higher frequencies than controls for roughly five TRBV segments, among them TRBV5-6, TRBV5-1 and TRBV20-1. Compared with controls, multiple sclerosis patients had significantly lower normalized Chao1 diversity, a finding suggesting substantial peripheral T-cell clonal expansion. Strong co-clustering of samples prepared in the same batch was shown by direct clustering with F measure, prompting a batch-effect correction. The multiple sclerosis patient group was slightly younger than the control group.

The library was made by PCR. Data came from an Illumina HiSeq 2500. Unique molecular identifiers were incorporated into TCR beta cDNA libraries to reduce PCR and sequencing biases. Roughly 500,000 cDNA molecules were obtained for every 1 to 10 million input T cells, so each molecule roughly corresponded to one T cell. The patient libraries were prepared and sequenced with the same protocol used for the earlier healthy control dataset. Samples belonging to the same batch were prepared together, multiplexed and sequenced on a shared HiSeq lane. In the original analysis: MIGEC was used to process the raw barcoded reads, and molecular identifier groups with only a single read were discarded before consensus assembly and CDR3 extraction. VDJtools was used for post-analysis of the clonotype tables, and diversity was normalized by down-sampling every dataset to the size of the smallest sample. To correct batch-related cross-sample contamination, repertoire overlap clustering matched CDR3 amino acid sequences but not nucleotide sequences. Clones were called with MiXCR by TCRdb after fastp trimmed the public reads at Q25, and only in-frame beta chains were retained. Each CDR3 protein gets just one entry, which takes the most common genes and DNA from the rows behind it. TCRdb, not the authors, supplied the V and J calls. A total of hundreds of thousands of distinct CDR3 sequences appear in this sample, 30% of them only once. 0.56% of the sample is taken by the ten largest.

TCR beta repertoires were profiled from peripheral blood of roughly twelve young patients with multiple sclerosis to demonstrate the VDJtools post-analysis software. The multiple sclerosis patients were children and adolescents ranging in age from 6 to 15 years. From cysteine to phenylalanine, the CDR3 is 15 amino acids long. Of the read, only the CDR3 DNA is kept; its 45 bases are in frame from base 1. CDR1 and CDR2 are drawn from the germline V gene (reference sequence): DFQATT, SNEGSKA. Trimmed from V: 0 bases; trimmed from J: 11 bases; junction bases lacking a gene match: 14. The chain joins TRBV20-1 to TRBJ2-5; TRBD1 aligns with 8 central bases. This clonotype originated in a girl between 5 and 17 years old with multiple sclerosis. The sample consisted of blood. At the DNA level, the sequence is TGCAGTGCTAGAGATGAGAGGACAGGGTTATATGAGCAGTACTTC. This translates into CSARDERTGLYEQYF.